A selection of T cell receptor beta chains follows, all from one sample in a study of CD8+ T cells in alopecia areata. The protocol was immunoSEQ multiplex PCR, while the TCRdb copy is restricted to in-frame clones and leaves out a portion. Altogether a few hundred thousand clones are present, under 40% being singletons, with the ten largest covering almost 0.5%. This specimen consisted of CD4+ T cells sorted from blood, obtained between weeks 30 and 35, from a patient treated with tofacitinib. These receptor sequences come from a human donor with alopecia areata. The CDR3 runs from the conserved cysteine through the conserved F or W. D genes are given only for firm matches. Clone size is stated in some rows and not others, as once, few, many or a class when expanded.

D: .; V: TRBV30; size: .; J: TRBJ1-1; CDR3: CAWSTLTVNTEAFF; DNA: TGTGCCTGGAGTACCCTTACAGTGAACACTGAAGCTTTCTTT
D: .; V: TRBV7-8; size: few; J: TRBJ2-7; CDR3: CASSFSQGLSYEQYF; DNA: TGTGCCAGCAGCTTTTCCCAGGGACTTTCCTACGAGCAGTACTTC
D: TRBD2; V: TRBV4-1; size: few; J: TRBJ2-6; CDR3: CASRDPGTTPNSGANVLTF; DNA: TGCGCCAGCAGGGACCCTGGGACTACCCCAAACTCTGGGGCCAACGTCCTGACTTTC
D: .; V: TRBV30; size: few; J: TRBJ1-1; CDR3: CAWARGGITEAFF; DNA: TGTGCCTGGGCTCGGGGGGGAATCACTGAAGCTTTCTTT
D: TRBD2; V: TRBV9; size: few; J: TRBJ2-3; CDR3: CASSRGGIANTQYF; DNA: TGTGCCAGCTCGCGGGGGGGAATAGCAAATACGCAGTATTTT
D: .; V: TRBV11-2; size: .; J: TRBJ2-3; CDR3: CASSRQDTDTQYF; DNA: TGTGCCAGCAGCAGACAGGACACAGATACGCAGTATTTT
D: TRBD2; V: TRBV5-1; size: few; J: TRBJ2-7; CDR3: CASSLASRRDYPSYEQYF; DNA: TGCGCCAGCAGCTTGGCAAGTCGGCGGGACTATCCCTCCTACGAGCAGTACTTC
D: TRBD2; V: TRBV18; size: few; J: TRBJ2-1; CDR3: CASSPRAGGIQFF; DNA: TGTGCCAGCTCACCACGAGCGGGAGGAATACAGTTCTTC
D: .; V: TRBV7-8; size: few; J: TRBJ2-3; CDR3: CASSLVGLRADTQYF; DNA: TGTGCCAGCAGCTTAGTCGGGCTCCGGGCGGATACGCAGTATTTT
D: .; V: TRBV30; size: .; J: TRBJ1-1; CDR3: CAFQGNTEAFF; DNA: TGTGCCTTCCAGGGGAACACTGAAGCTTTCTTT
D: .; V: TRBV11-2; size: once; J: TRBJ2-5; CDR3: CASSLIGGETQYF; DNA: TGTGCCAGCAGCTTAATAGGGGGAGAGACCCAGTACTTC
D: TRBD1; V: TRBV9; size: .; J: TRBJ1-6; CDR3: CASGTGNNSPLHF; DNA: TGTGCCAGCGGGACAGGGAATAATTCACCCCTCCACTTT
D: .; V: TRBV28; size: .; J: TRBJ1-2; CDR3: CASSLEGYGYTF; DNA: TGTGCCAGCAGTTTAGAAGGTTATGGCTACACCTTC
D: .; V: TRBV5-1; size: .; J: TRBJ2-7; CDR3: CASSLAGQPGYEQYF; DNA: TGCGCCAGCAGCTTGGCGGGGCAGCCGGGATACGAGCAGTACTTC
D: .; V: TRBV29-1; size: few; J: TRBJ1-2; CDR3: CSVEVTGARGGYTF; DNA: TGCAGCGTTGAAGTAACGGGGGCCAGAGGTGGCTACACCTTC
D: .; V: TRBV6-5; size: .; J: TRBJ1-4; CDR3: CASSYARTSEKLFF; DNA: TGTGCCAGCAGTTACGCCCGGACAAGTGAAAAACTGTTTTTT
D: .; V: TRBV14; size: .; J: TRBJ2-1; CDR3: CASSQDAGAKGEQFF; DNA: TGTGCCAGCAGCCAAGATGCGGGGGCCAAGGGTGAGCAGTTCTTC
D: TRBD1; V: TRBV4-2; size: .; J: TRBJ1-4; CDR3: CASSQVHRGRTNEKLFF; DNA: TGTGCCAGCAGCCAAGTCCACAGGGGGCGAACTAATGAAAAACTGTTTTTT
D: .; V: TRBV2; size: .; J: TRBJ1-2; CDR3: CASAGATGYGYTF; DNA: TGTGCCAGCGCGGGAGCAACTGGTTATGGCTACACCTTC
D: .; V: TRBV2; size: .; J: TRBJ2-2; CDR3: CASTRAGTPAGELFF; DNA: TGTGCCAGCACAAGGGCGGGGACGCCCGCCGGGGAGCTGTTTTTT
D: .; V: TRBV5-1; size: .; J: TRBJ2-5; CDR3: CASSLLQAKQETQYF; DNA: TGCGCCAGCAGCTTGCTACAGGCCAAACAAGAGACCCAGTACTTC
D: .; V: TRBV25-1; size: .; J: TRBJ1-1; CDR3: CASTKNTEAFF; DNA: TGTGCCAGCACGAAGAACACTGAAGCTTTCTTT
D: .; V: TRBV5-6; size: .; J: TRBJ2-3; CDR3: CASSLLGSDTQYF; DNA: TGTGCCAGCAGCTTGTTGGGATCAGATACGCAGTATTTT
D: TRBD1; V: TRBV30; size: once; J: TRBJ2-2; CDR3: CAWSPDRVYTGELFF; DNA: TGTGCCTGGAGTCCTGACAGGGTCTACACCGGGGAGCTGTTTTTT
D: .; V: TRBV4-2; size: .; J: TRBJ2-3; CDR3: CASAGTDTQYF; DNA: TGTGCCAGCGCGGGCACAGATACGCAGTATTTT
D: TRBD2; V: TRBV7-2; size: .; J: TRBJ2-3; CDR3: CASSLVAGGPGSADTQYF; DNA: TGTGCCAGCAGCTTAGTAGCGGGAGGGCCGGGATCGGCAGATACGCAGTATTTT
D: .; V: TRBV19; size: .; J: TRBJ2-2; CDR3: CASTDTNTGELFF; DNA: TGTGCCAGTACCGATACGAACACCGGGGAGCTGTTTTTT
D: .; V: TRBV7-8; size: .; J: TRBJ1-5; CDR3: CASSLASQPQHF; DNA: TGTGCCAGCAGCTTAGCGAGCCAGCCCCAGCATTTT
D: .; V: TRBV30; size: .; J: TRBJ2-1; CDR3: CAWSRSQTYNEQFF; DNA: TGTGCCTGGTCCCGGAGCCAGACCTACAATGAGCAGTTCTTC